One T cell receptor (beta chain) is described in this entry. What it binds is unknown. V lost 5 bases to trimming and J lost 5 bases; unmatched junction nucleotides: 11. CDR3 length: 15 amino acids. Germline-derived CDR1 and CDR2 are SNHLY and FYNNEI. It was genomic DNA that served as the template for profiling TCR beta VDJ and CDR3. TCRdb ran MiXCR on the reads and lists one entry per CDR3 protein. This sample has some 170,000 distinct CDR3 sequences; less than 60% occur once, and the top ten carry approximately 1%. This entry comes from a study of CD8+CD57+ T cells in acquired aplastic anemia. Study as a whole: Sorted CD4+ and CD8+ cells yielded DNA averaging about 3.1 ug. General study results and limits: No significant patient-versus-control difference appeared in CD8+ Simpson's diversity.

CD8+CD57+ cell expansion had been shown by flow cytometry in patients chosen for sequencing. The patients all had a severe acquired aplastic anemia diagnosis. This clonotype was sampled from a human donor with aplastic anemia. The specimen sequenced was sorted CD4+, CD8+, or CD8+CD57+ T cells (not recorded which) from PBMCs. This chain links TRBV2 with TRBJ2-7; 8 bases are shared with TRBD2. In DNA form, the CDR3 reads TGTGCCAGCAGTAGGGAGCGGGGGTCCGTCCACGAGCAGTACTTC. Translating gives CASSRERGSVHEQYF.